A selection of T cell receptor beta chains follows, all from one sample in a study of early T cells in non-severe SARS-CoV-2 infection. One entry per CDR3 protein results from TCRdb running MiXCR on the 5' RACE reads. Of about 55,000 distinct CDR3 sequences listed, just under 15% are singletons. The sample here was whole blood, taken at baseline. The receptors originated from an adult who was a healthcare worker with PCR-confirmed SARS-CoV-2 infection or an uninfected control (not recorded which). CDR3s include the opening cysteine and the closing phenylalanine or tryptophan. The D gene is left open where the match is weak. Rows give clone size only sometimes, using once, few, many, or a class for an expanded clone.

NA,18,TRBJ2-2,NA,TRBV4-1,TGCGCCAGCAGCCGGGATCCCAAGATGGCTCGCGGCTCTCCGGAGCTGTTTTTT,CASSRDPKMARGSPELFF
NA,15,TRBJ2-5,TRBD2,TRBV11-3,TGTGCCAGCAGCCGCCAAGGGACTAGCGGGGAGACCCAGTACTTC,CASSRQGTSGETQYF
NA,11,TRBJ2-7,NA,TRBV20-1,TGCAGTGCCTCAGCGGACCACGAGCAGTACTTC,CSASADHEQYF
NA,13,TRBJ1-2,NA,TRBV5-1,TGCGCCAGCAGCTTGCGGACCGCCGATGGCTACACCTTC,CASSLRTADGYTF
few,12,TRBJ2-5,TRBD2,TRBV2,TGTGCCTCTAGCGGTCGGCAAGAGACCCAGTACTTC,CASSGRQETQYF
few,15,TRBJ2-5,TRBD2,TRBV5-1,TGCGCCAGCAGCGCCGGACTAGTGATCCAAGAGACCCAGTACTTC,CASSAGLVIQETQYF
few,14,TRBJ1-2,NA,TRBV18,TGTGCCAGCTCACCACCGACAAGGGTCCCAGGCTACACCTTC,CASSPPTRVPGYTF
NA,12,TRBJ2-1,NA,TRBV11-2,TGCGCCAGCAGCTCCACGGGAGATGAGCAGTTCTTC,CASSSTGDEQFF
many,14,TRBJ1-2,TRBD1,TRBV10-3,TGTGCCATCAGGGGACAGGCAGGTGGCTATGGCTACACCTTC,CAIRGQAGGYGYTF
NA,16,TRBJ1-5,TRBD1,TRBV4-1,TGCGCCAGCAGCCGAGGGGTAGGGACAGAAAATCAGCCCCAGCATTTT,CASSRGVGTENQPQHF